One T cell receptor beta chain is described in this entry. The sample is drawn from a study of T cells after yellow fever vaccination. This CDR3 comprises 13 residues. With 7 bases removed from V and 0 bases from J, the gap between germline ends came to 7 bases. The V gene's germline CDR1 is LNHDA and CDR2 SQIVND (reference sequence). One entry per CDR3 protein results from TCRdb running MiXCR on the 5' RACE reads. The data show 100,000 to 150,000 distinct CDR3 sequences, under 9% seen once. Sequencing was performed on CD8+ T cells sorted from PBMCs, taken on the day of the yellow fever booster vaccination. This rearrangement joins TRBV19 to TRBJ1-5; unclear D gene. The sequence was obtained from a young man who received the YFV17D yellow fever vaccine. CDR3 bases: TGTGCCAGTACCAGAAATAGCAATCAGCCCCAGCATTTT. This codes for CASTRNSNQPQHF.